This T cell receptor beta chain was retrieved from a study of cytomegalovirus exposure and HLA in healthy donors. In regard to this clone: Antigen unknown.

PCR involved 60 Vbeta and 13 Jbeta primers. In the original analysis: Later, tens of millions of unique TCR beta chains were counted in an analysis, and roughly 11 million of them were shared. TCRdb's copy holds only in-frame clones and misses some; the assay was immunoSEQ multiplex PCR. For V, J and clone size, that table is used; D and trimming come from the DNA. The table records over 100,000 clones, 9.5% to 13% of them present only once. The CDR3 has 12 residues. The germline V gene has CDR1 SEHNR and CDR2 FQNEAQ (reference sequence). Study-level results: Available immune exposure information was restricted to CMV serostatus only.

The sequenced material came from PBMCs. V and J are TRBV7-9 and TRBJ2-7; no clear D gene. The receptor comes from a middle-aged man in good health and CMV-seropositive. The CDR3 protein is CATARGAYEQYF. CDR3 coding DNA: TGTGCTACGGCACGAGGAGCCTACGAGCAGTACTTC.